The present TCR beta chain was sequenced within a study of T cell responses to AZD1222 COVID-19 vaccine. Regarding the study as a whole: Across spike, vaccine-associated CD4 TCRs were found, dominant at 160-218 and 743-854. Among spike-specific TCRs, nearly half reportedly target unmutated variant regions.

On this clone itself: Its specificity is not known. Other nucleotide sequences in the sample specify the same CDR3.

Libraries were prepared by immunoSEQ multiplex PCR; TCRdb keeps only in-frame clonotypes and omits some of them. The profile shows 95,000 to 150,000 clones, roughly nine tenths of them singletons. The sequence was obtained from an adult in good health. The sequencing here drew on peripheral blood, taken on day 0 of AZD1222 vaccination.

This CDR3 reads CASSLTDYGYTF. The CDR3 DNA sequence: TGTGCCAGCAGCTTGACTGATTATGGCTACACCTTC. The V call is TRBV5-6, the J call TRBJ1-2; D call uncertain. The ends were cut back, 1 base at V and 5 bases at J, with 6 bases in the middle. The germline V gene has CDR1 SGHDT and CDR2 YYEEEE. The CDR3 extends over 12 amino acids.